The present TCR beta chain was sequenced within a study of cytotoxic CD8 clonotypes in ibrutinib-treated CLL. The study, taken as a whole, reports: Patients showed higher baseline clonality than age-matched healthy donors, and it tracked circulating CD8+ T-cell counts. Clonality showed a rise at ibrutinib response that reversed toward baseline at progression.

From cryopreserved PBMCs came approximately 1.9 micrograms of genomic DNA used for TCR beta libraries. Produced via immunoSEQ multiplex PCR; TCRdb's table is partial and in-frame only. The table lists approximately 130,000 clones, approximately 81% of them singletons. Concerning this clone: Its target is not known.

The CDR3 is 17 residues long. Trimming removed 3 bases from V and 4 bases from J, with 19 bases in between. Sequenced material: PBMCs, taken after 24 months of ibrutinib treatment. V usage is TRBV23-1 and J usage is TRBJ1-5; D is ambiguous. TRBV23-1 is an open reading frame, and its role is uncertain. The receptor comes from a human donor with chronic lymphocytic leukemia. CDR3 residues: CASSHLRATGGNQPQHF. The CDR3 DNA reads TGCGCCAGCAGTCACCTCAGAGCGACTGGTGGAAATCAGCCCCAGCATTTT.